These 13 T cell receptor beta chains came from one sample sequenced in a study of CD8+ T cells in alopecia areata. Reverse transcription of extracted RNA yielded cDNA, which provided the sequencing template. Produced via immunoSEQ multiplex PCR; TCRdb's table is partial and in-frame only. In the table there are under 150,000 clones, roughly four fifths of which are singletons. Treatment meaning: oral pan-JAK inhibitor, 5-10 mg twice daily. Source: CD8+ T cells sorted from blood, taken at week 4, from a patient treated with tofacitinib. These receptor sequences come from a human donor with alopecia areata.

The chain joins TRBV7-9 to TRBJ2-3; 10 bases match TRBD2. The CDR3 has 18 amino acids. The V gene's germline CDR1 is SEHNR and CDR2 FQNEAQ (reference sequence). With V trimmed by 2 bases and J by 3 bases, 11 bases remained unmatched. The CDR3 sequence: CASSLPGLLAGTTDTQYF. CDR3 DNA: TGTGCCAGCAGCTTACCGGGCCTACTAGCGGGAACTACAGATACGCAGTATTTT.

This chain uses TRBV5-4 with TRBJ2-7; no clear D. The CDR3 sequence is 13 residues long. The V gene lost 4 bases and the J gene lost 6 bases, with 14 bases spanning the gap. CDR1 and CDR2 from the germline V gene are SGHNT and YYREEE (reference sequence). The CDR3 spells CASSPPASSEQYF. Written as DNA, the CDR3 is TGTGCCAGCAGCCCCCCCGCGTCGTCCGAGCAGTACTTC. The full variable domain, with the rest looked up from reference TRBV5-4 and TRBJ2-7, is ETGVTQSPTHLIKTRGQQVTLRCSSQSGHNTVSWYQQALGQGPQFIFQYYREEENGRGNFPPRFSGLQFPNYSSELNVNALELDDSALYLCASSPPASSEQYFGPGTRLTVT.

V and J are TRBV4-1 and TRBJ2-3; 11 bases align to TRBD1. CDR1 is MGHRA, CDR2 YSYEKL, per germline. The V gene end was trimmed by 2 bases and the J gene end by 4 bases; junction bases not matched to a gene: 8. The CDR3 contains 17 residues. This CDR3 reads CASSQTGQGALADTQYF. In nucleotides, the CDR3 is TGCGCCAGCAGCCAAACAGGACAGGGGGCATTAGCAGATACGCAGTATTTT.

V gene TRBV5-1 combines with J gene TRBJ1-1, with 8 bases identical to TRBD1. Germline CDR1 reads SGHRS; CDR2 reads YFSETQ. The CDR3 totals 17 residues. With V trimmed by 8 bases and J by 3 bases, 18 bases remained unmatched. The chain's CDR3 is CASTYDRGRSEHTEAFF. The CDR3 nucleotides read TGCGCCAGTACTTATGACAGGGGAAGAAGCGAACACACTGAAGCTTTCTTT.

V is TRBV7-9 and J is TRBJ2-3; no clear D. This CDR3 spans 14 amino acids. The ends were cut back, 5 bases at V and 2 bases at J, with 11 bases in the middle. Germline CDR1 and CDR2: SEHNR and FQNEAQ (reference sequence). CDR3 amino acids: CASSIGPNTDTQYF. The CDR3 nucleotides read TGTGCCAGCAGCATCGGGCCCAACACAGATACGCAGTATTTT.

V is TRBV2 and J is TRBJ2-1; 8 nucleotides line up with TRBD1. This CDR3 spans 14 amino acids. Germline trimming cut 5 bases from V and 2 bases from J; bases unmatched to any gene: 2. Germline loops: CDR1 SNHLY, CDR2 FYNNEI. CDR3 loop: CASSWTGPYNEQFF. CDR3 coding DNA: TGTGCCAGCAGTTGGACAGGGCCCTACAATGAGCAGTTCTTC. Full variable domain (remainder filled in from reference TRBV2 and TRBJ2-1): EPEVTQTPSHQVTQMGQEVILRCVPISNHLYFYWYRQILGQKVEFLVSFYNNEISEKSEIFDDQFSVERPDGSNFTLKIRSTKLEDSAMYFCASSWTGPYNEQFFGPGTRLTVL.

The CDR3 DNA follows: TGTGCCAGCGGGCCGGGGGGGTACAACACCGGGGAGCTGTTTTTT. It yields the protein CASGPGGYNTGELFF. The gene calls are TRBV7-8 and TRBJ2-2; 8 nucleotides match TRBD2. The CDR3 loop spans 15 amino acids. V shed 8 bases and J 2 bases; nucleotides not matched to a gene: 7. Germline CDR1 and CDR2: SGHVS and FQNEAQ.

The chain is built from TRBV19 and TRBJ2-7; TRBD1 agrees at 9 bases. V lost 4 bases to trimming and J lost 3 bases; unmatched junction nucleotides: 1. This CDR3 has 13 amino acids. The germline gives CDR1 LNHDA, CDR2 SQIVND (reference sequence). In nucleotides, the CDR3 is TGTGCCAGTAGTAAGACAGGGGGCTACGAGCAGTACTTC. Protein sequence: CASSKTGGYEQYF.

The sample holds one count of this clone. J is TRBJ2-1 and V is TRBV7-9; D gene ambiguous. Germline CDR1 is SEHNR and CDR2 is FQNEAQ (reference sequence). This CDR3 is built from 15 residues. The germline V and J ends were trimmed by 5 bases and 2 bases, with 13 bases remaining between them. Written as DNA, the CDR3 is TGTGCCAGCAGCCCCCCTTTGGGCGCCTACAATGAGCAGTTCTTC. Translation: CASSPPLGAYNEQFF.

A few counts support this clone. J is TRBJ2-5 and V is TRBV27; 7 bases map to TRBD1. CDR3 length equals 17 residues. Germline-derived CDR1 and CDR2 are MNHEY and SMNVEV (reference sequence). Germline trimming cut 5 bases from V and 1 base from J; bases unmatched to any gene: 13. The DNA for the CDR3 is TGTGCCAGCAGTGAAATCGGTGGGACAGAACTCCAAGAGACCCAGTACTTC. This encodes CASSEIGGTELQETQYF.

The chain links TRBV27 to TRBJ2-3; weak D call: TRBD2 (6 bases). The V end lost 6 bases, the J end lost 4 bases, and 14 bases lay between the germline ends. This CDR3 region has 14 residues. Germline V CDR1 and CDR2: MNHEY, SMNVEV (reference sequence). DNA of the CDR3: TGTGCCAGCAGAGTAGGAGGAGGGGCAGATACGCAGTATTTT. Translated: CASRVGGGADTQYF.

This rearrangement joins TRBV2 to TRBJ2-7, with D possibly TRBD2 on 7 matching bases. The length of the CDR3 is 14 residues. The V and J ends lost 4 bases and 2 bases respectively, with 12 bases between them. CDR1 SNHLY and CDR2 FYNNEI come from the germline V gene. CDR3 loop: CASSGLGGPYEQYF. In DNA, the CDR3 is TGTGCCAGCAGTGGGTTGGGGGGGCCCTACGAGCAGTACTTC.

The chain has TRBV7-9 and TRBJ2-4; D may be TRBD2 (5 bases). CDR3 length equals 14 residues. V was cut by 2 bases and J by 10 bases, with 15 bases left in between. Germline CDR1 SEHNR, CDR2 FQNEAQ (reference sequence). In DNA form, the CDR3 reads TGTGCCAGCAGCTTAAATTACAGCCCGGGGATTCAGTACTTC. Encoded protein: CASSLNYSPGIQYF.